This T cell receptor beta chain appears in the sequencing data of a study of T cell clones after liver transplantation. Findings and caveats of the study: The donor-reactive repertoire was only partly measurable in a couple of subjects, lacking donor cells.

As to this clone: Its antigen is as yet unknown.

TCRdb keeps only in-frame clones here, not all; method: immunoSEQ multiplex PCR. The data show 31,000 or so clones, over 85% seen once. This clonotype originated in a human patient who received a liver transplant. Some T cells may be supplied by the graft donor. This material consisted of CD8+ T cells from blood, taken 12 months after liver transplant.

CDR3 DNA: TGTGCCAGCAGCCAAGGGACAGGGGAATCCTACTATGGCTACACCTTC. Amino acids: CASSQGTGESYYGYTF. V gene TRBV5-6 combines with J gene TRBJ1-2, with 10 positions matching TRBD1. Germline loops: CDR1 SGHDT, CDR2 YYEEEE. Unmatched junction bases numbered 9, after V lost 4 bases and J lost 3 bases. The CDR3 sequence is 16 residues long.